This entry concerns a single TCR beta chain. Its antigen is unidentified. This sample was taken from a study of cytomegalovirus exposure and HLA in healthy donors. This CDR3 spans 15 amino acids. Trimming cost V 1 base and J 2 bases, with 11 bases left between them. Germline V gene sequence: CDR1 SGHTA, CDR2 FQGNSA. Notes on the study in general: In a later analysis, DRB1 alleles had the most associated TCRs; HLA-C alleles the fewest.

Vbeta (60) and Jbeta (13) primers were used in the PCR. Measured with immunoSEQ multiplex PCR; TCRdb has only the in-frame clones, and not every one. The data show about 160,000 clones, approximately 84% seen once. The sequence was collected from a man aged 18 to 29 in good health and CMV-seropositive. The rearrangement uses TRBV7-2 and TRBJ1-2; D is undetermined. Sequencing was done on a sample of PBMCs. CDR3 region: CASSLGGGGNYGYTF. The DNA of the CDR3 is TGTGCCAGCAGCTTAGGTGGCGGCGGAAACTATGGCTACACCTTC.